This TCR beta chain emerged from a study of shared T cell receptors in the human thymus. This table comes from immunoSEQ multiplex PCR, and its TCRdb copy is limited to in-frame clones, with some not included. In the table there are approximately 580,000 clones, around 78% of which are singletons. CDR1 and CDR2 (germline): MNHEY, SMNVEV (reference sequence). CDR3 length equals 18 residues. After removal of 0 bases from V and 4 bases from J, the junction contained 7 bases not matched to a gene. These records were also assigned to another study, of human thymus T cells. That source notes: Donors consisted of healthy Finnish infants (having corrective surgery for congenital heart defects). Thymus tissue for the work was resected from patients undergoing corrective heart surgery. Repertoires sampled from thymus and blood appeared biased in V and J gene usage. Reports from related research described highly overlapping thymic repertoires among unrelated individuals.

The sequence derives from a boy in the first two years of life with a congenital heart defect. Sequencing was carried out using thymocytes. The V gene is TRBV27, the J gene TRBJ1-5; 12 nucleotides agree with TRBD1. CDR3 in amino acids: CASSLSGGDRGPNQPQHF. In nucleotides, the CDR3 is TGTGCCAGCAGTTTATCGGGGGGGGACAGGGGGCCGAATCAGCCCCAGCATTTT.